These 19 T cell receptor beta chains originate from one sample sequenced in a study of immune characterization of retroperitoneal liposarcoma. TCRdb re-derived calls from the PCR reads in MiXCR, one entry per CDR3 protein. The repertoire holds 2,100 or so distinct CDR3 sequences, with 30% to 45% as singletons. Material: tumor tissue. The receptors originated from a male donor with retroperitoneal liposarcoma.

This clonotype showed up just a few times. The genes are TRBV12-3 or TRBV12-4 and TRBJ1-2; TRBD1 matches at 8 bases. V trimming: 6 bases; J trimming: 2 bases; junction bases outside the gene matches: 5. The CDR3 is 14 amino acids. The CDR3 spells CASSMDRANYGYTF. CDR3 DNA sequence: TGTGCCAGCAGCATGGACAGGGCCAACTATGGCTACACCTTC.

This clonotype was seen a few times. J is TRBJ2-1 and V is TRBV7-2; 8 nucleotides match TRBD2. Germline values: CDR1 SGHTA, CDR2 FQGNSA. J lost 3 bases, V lost 4 bases, and 2 bases had no gene match. This CDR3 region has 14 residues. The CDR3 reads CASSSRGVYNEQFF. DNA of the CDR3: TGTGCCAGCAGCTCGCGGGGGGTCTACAATGAGCAGTTCTTC.

Worth noting for this clonotype: This CDR3 is missing its conserved last phenylalanine or tryptophan, likely due to a read error. V gene TRBV6-1 combines with J gene TRBJ2-1; D perhaps matches TRBD1 (7 bases). Germline CDR1 and CDR2: MNHNS and SASEGT. CDR3 length: 14 amino acids. The V end was cut by 7 bases, the J end by 4 bases, with 14 bases between. For the CDR3, the DNA is TGTGCCAGCACAGGGGGGACAGTATACAATGAGCAGTTCTGC. This sequence encodes CASTGGTVYNEQFC.

The CDR3 DNA follows: TGTGCCACCAGTGGACTAGCGGGAGGTTACAATGAGCAGTTCTTC. It codes for CATSGLAGGYNEQFF. The chain uses TRBV24-1 and TRBJ2-1; the match to TRBD2 covers 13 bases. Per the germline V gene, CDR1 is KGHDR and CDR2 is SFDVKD. The CDR3 runs to 15 residues. V lost 5 bases and J lost 4; bases outside the gene matches: 1.

The chain carries TRBV5-1 and TRBJ2-3; a weak D match, TRBD2 (6 bases). CDR3 size: 16 residues. Germline values: CDR1 SGHRS, CDR2 YFSETQ. With 0 bases removed from V and 5 bases from J, the gap between germline ends came to 16 bases. DNA for the CDR3: TGCGCCAGCAGCTTGGGAAATGGAGGAGGGGTAGATACGCAGTATTTT. Its translation is CASSLGNGGGVDTQYF.

This clonotype rates as medium-sized. The CDR3 bases are TGTGCCAGCAGTGAAGCTGACAGATACCAAGAGACCCAGTACTTC. It translates to CASSEADRYQETQYF. The V call is TRBV6-1, the J call TRBJ2-5; D might be TRBD1 (5 bases). The V gene's germline CDR1 is MNHNS and CDR2 SASEGT. CDR3 length: 15 amino acids. V lost 0 bases to trimming and J lost 0 bases, with 8 bases between them.

As to this clonotype: The junction shows a germline mismatch at one end, possibly a read error. The gene calls are TRBV27 and TRBJ2-1, with D possibly matching TRBD1 (6 bases). Germline loops: CDR1 MNHEY, CDR2 SMNVEV (reference sequence). The CDR3 has 12 amino acids. The CDR3 nucleotides read TGTGCCAGCAGTTTTACAGGGTCGGTGGAATACTTC. Translation: CASSFTGSVEYF.

The chain has TRBV10-2 and TRBJ2-5, with D unclear. Germline V lookup: CDR1 WSHSY, CDR2 SAAADI. This CDR3 has 13 amino acids. V dropped 6 bases and J dropped 3 bases, with 11 bases sitting between them. The CDR3 region has the DNA TGCGCCAGCAGGGCACGAGCCAAAGAGACCCAGTACTTC. Encoded protein: CASRARAKETQYF.

In its sample, this clonotype ranks as large. This chain links TRBV6-1 with TRBJ2-1, with 9 bases that match TRBD1. The end of the DNA fits TRBJ2-7 better, so the J call may be wrong. CDR3 length: 15 amino acids. The germline V gene has CDR1 MNHNS and CDR2 SASEGT. This CDR3 is CASSPGQGVYNEQYF. DNA of the CDR3: TGTGCCAGCAGCCCGGGACAGGGAGTCTACAATGAGCAGTACTTC.

This clonotype was counted only a few times. This chain uses TRBV7-2 with TRBJ2-1, with 7 bases that match TRBD2. Germline loops: CDR1 SGHTA, CDR2 FQGNSA. With 5 bases clipped from V and 10 bases from J, the junction kept 11 bases outside the gene matches. The CDR3 contains 14 residues. The CDR3 DNA reads as TGTGCCAGCAGCAGACGCGGGAGTTCCTACGAGCAGTTCTTC. It translates to CASSRRGSSYEQFF. Full variable domain (missing parts from reference TRBV7-2 and TRBJ2-1): GAGVSQSPSNKVTEKGKDVELRCDPISGHTALYWYRQSLGQGLEFLIYFQGNSAPDKSGLPSDRFSAERTGGSVSTLTIQRTQQEDSAVYLCASSRRGSSYEQFFGPGTRLTVL.

V is TRBV6-1 and J is TRBJ2-5, with TRBD1 matching over 8 bases. Germline assignment: CDR1 MNHNS and CDR2 SASEGT. The CDR3 loop spans 15 amino acids. The V gene end was trimmed by 2 bases and the J gene end by 4 bases; junction bases not matched to a gene: 6. The CDR3 DNA reads as TGTGCCAGCAGTGAACTTGACAGGGGATCAGAGACCCAGTACTTC. Protein product: CASSELDRGSETQYF.

In its sample, this clonotype ranks as large. The CDR3 coding sequence is TGTGCCAGCAGCCCAAGTGGCGGGAGTCTCTCCTACGAGCAGTACTTC. Translated: CASSPSGGSLSYEQYF. J is TRBJ2-1 and V is TRBV7-6; 7 bases line up with TRBD2. The J call is uncertain, as TRBJ2-7 better fits the DNA end. The CDR3 sequence is 16 residues long. Germline V gene data show CDR1 as SGHVS and CDR2 as FNYEAQ.

V usage is TRBV12-3 or TRBV12-4 and J usage is TRBJ2-3; D could derive from TRBD1 or TRBD2 (6 bases each). V shed 5 bases and J shed 2 bases, with 17 bases lying between them. CDR3 length equals 16 residues. The CDR3 DNA follows: TGTGCCAGCAGTCCCGGGGTGAGGGGGGACACAGATACGCAGTATTTT. Its translation: CASSPGVRGDTDTQYF.

V and J are TRBV7-2 and TRBJ2-5, with a tentative D call TRBD1 (6 bases). The J call is doubtful: the DNA matches TRBJ2-7 better. CDR3 length: 15 residues. Germline V gene lookup returns CDR1 SGHTA and CDR2 FQGNSA. The CDR3 region has the DNA TGTGCCAGCAGCCTCGATTGGGGGCTGTCCTACGAGCAGTACTTC. Its protein is CASSLDWGLSYEQYF.

This rearrangement joins TRBV6-1 to TRBJ2-4, with TRBD1 matching over 7 bases. TRBJ2-7 explains the end of the DNA better; the J call may be wrong. Germline assignment: CDR1 MNHNS and CDR2 SASEGT. The CDR3 is 16 residues long. The CDR3 protein is CASSPNTDRASYEQYF. The CDR3 coding sequence is TGTGCCAGCAGTCCAAACACCGACAGGGCCTCCTACGAGCAGTACTTC.

This clonotype is large (0.1 to 1%) in the sample. The rearrangement joins TRBV6-6 to TRBJ2-1; D gene unclear. The J call may be incorrect, as the DNA end agrees better with TRBJ2-7. Germline-derived CDR1 and CDR2 are MNHNY and SVGAGI (reference sequence). The CDR3 is made up of 11 amino acids. The CDR3 coding sequence is TGTGCCAGCAGCACATGGGGCGAGCAGTACTTC. Its protein product is CASSTWGEQYF.

This chain links TRBV27 with TRBJ2-1, with D tentatively TRBD2 (6 bases). The end of the DNA is better explained by TRBJ2-5, so the J call may be wrong. This CDR3 region has 15 residues. Germline V gene sequence: CDR1 MNHEY, CDR2 SMNVEV (reference sequence). The CDR3 sequence is CASSLSGTPGETQYF. CDR3 in DNA: TGTGCCAGCAGTTTATCGGGGACTCCAGGGGAGACCCAGTACTTC.

This clonotype is termed medium-sized (0.01 to 0.1%). The genes are TRBV6-4 and TRBJ2-1; 8 bases are a match to TRBD2. The CDR3 is 14 amino acids. The germline V gene encodes CDR1 MRHNA and CDR2 SNTAGT. V gave up 3 bases and J gave up 4 bases; unmatched junction bases: 2. As DNA, the CDR3 is TGTGCCAGCAGTGAGCGGGAGGAGTACAATGAGCAGTTCTTC. It yields the protein CASSEREEYNEQFF.

This clonotype was detected only a few times. The chain employs TRBV6-1 and TRBJ2-1, with D hard to call. The CDR3 length is 15 residues. CDR1 is MNHNS and CDR2 is SASEGT in the germline V gene. V was pared by 2 bases and J by 1 base, with 9 bases between. CDR3 in amino acids: CASSESASSYNEQFF. The CDR3, as DNA: TGTGCCAGCAGTGAATCGGCTTCTTCCTACAATGAGCAGTTCTTC.